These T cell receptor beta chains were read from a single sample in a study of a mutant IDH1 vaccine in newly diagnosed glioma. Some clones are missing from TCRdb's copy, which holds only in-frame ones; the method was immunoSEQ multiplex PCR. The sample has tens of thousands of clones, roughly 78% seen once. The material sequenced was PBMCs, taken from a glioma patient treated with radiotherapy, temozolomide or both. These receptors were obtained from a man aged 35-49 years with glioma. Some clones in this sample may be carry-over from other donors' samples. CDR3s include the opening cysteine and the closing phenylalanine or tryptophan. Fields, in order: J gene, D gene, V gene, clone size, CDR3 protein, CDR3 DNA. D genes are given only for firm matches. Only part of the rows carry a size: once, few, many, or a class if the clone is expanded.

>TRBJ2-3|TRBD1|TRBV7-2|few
CASSATGTDGDTQYF
TGTGCCAGCAGTGCCACCGGGACAGACGGTGATACGCAGTATTTT
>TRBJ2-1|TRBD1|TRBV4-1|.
CASSQAGQGVYNEQFF
TGCGCCAGCAGCCAAGCCGGACAGGGGGTCTACAATGAGCAGTTCTTC
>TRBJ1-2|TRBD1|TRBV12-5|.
CASGQPGGENYYGYTF
TGTGCTAGTGGTCAACCAGGGGGGGAGAACTATTATGGCTACACCTTC
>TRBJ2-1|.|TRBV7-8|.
CASNLQAHNEQFF
TGTGCCAGCAACCTACAGGCCCACAATGAGCAGTTCTTC
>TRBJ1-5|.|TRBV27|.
CASSLSETVQPQHF
TGTGCCAGCAGTTTATCCGAGACAGTTCAGCCCCAGCATTTT
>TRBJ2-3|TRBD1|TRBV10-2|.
CASSRDRATDTQYF
TGCGCCAGCAGCAGGGACAGGGCCACAGATACGCAGTATTTT
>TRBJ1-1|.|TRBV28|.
CASRGGGDAFF
TGTGCCAGCAGGGGCGGCGGTGACGCTTTCTTT
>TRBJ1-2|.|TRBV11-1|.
CASSVRGQLYGYTF
TGTGCCAGCAGCGTCCGGGGGCAGCTCTATGGCTACACCTTC
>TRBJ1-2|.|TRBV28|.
CASSTGTLYFPIF
TGTGCCAGCAGCACCGGGACGTTGTATTTTCCCATCTTC
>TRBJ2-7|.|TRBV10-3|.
CAIRPLEGGRNEQYF
TGTGCCATCAGACCCCTCGAGGGGGGCCGGAACGAGCAGTACTTC
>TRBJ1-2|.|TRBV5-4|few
CASSLIRNYGYTF
TGTGCCAGCAGCTTAATCAGGAACTATGGCTACACCTTC
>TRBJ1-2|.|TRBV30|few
CAWSFGRGYGYTF
TGTGCCTGGAGTTTCGGCAGGGGCTATGGCTACACCTTC
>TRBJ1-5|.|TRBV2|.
CASSRQGFNQPQHF
TGTGCCAGCAGCCGTCAAGGCTTCAATCAGCCCCAGCATTTT
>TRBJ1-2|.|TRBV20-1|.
CRVGVYGYTF
TGCAGGGTGGGGGTCTATGGCTACACCTTC
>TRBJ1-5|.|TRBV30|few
CAWTSNRVRGQPQHF
TGTGCCTGGACCAGTAACAGGGTGCGGGGACAGCCCCAGCATTTT
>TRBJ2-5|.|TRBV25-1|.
CASSELGQGETQYF
TGTGCCAGCAGTGAACTCGGACAAGGGGAGACCCAGTACTTC
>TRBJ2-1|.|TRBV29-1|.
CSSGYNEQFF
TGCAGCAGCGGCTACAATGAGCAGTTCTTC
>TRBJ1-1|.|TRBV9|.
CASSVGHMNTEAFF
TGTGCCAGCAGCGTCGGACATATGAACACTGAAGCTTTCTTT
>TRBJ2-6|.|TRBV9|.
CASSGDANVLTF
TGTGCCAGCAGCGGGGATGCCAACGTCCTGACTTTC
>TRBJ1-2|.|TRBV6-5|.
CASNNGRADTF
TGTGCCAGCAATAACGGCAGGGCTGATACCTTC
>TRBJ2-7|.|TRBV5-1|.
CASSLAGVGTYEQYF
TGCGCCAGCAGCTTGGCAGGGGTTGGAACCTACGAGCAGTACTTC
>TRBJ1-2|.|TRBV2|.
CASSDRYGYTF
TGTGCCAGCAGTGACCGTTATGGCTACACCTTC
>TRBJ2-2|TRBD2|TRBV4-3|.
CASSQGTSGELHTGELFF
TGCGCCAGCAGCCAAGGAACTAGCGGGGAGCTCCACACCGGGGAGCTGTTTTTT
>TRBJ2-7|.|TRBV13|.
CASSPGINPSYEQYF
TGTGCCAGCAGCCCCGGCATCAACCCTTCCTACGAGCAGTACTTC
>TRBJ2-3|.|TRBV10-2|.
CASSDWVTQYF
TGCGCCAGCAGTGATTGGGTTACGCAGTATTTT
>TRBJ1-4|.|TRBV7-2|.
CASSLALTDGEKLFF
TGTGCCAGCAGCTTAGCGCTAACTGATGGAGAAAAACTGTTTTTT
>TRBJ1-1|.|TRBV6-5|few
CASRFTAGEAFF
TGTGCCAGCAGATTCACGGCGGGGGAAGCTTTCTTT
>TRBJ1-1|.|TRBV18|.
CASSTLPPLLPEYEAFF
TGTGCCAGCTCAACCCTACCCCCCTTACTACCTGAGTATGAAGCTTTCTTT
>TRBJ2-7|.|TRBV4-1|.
CASSRPGPEQYF
TGCGCCAGCAGCCGACCTGGGCCCGAGCAGTACTTC
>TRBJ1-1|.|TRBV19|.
CASPGGQGGAEAFF
TGTGCCAGCCCTGGTGGGCAGGGAGGGGCTGAAGCTTTCTTT
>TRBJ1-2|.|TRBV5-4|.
CASSLDSGGNYGYTF
TGTGCCAGCAGCTTGGACAGCGGCGGCAACTATGGCTACACCTTC
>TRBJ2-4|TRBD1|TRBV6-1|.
CATRVWTGAKNIQYF
TGTGCCACCCGGGTGTGGACAGGGGCCAAAAACATTCAGTACTTC
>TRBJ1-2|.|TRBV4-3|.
CASSQGVWSNYGYTF
TGCGCCAGCAGCCAGGGTGTCTGGTCTAACTATGGCTACACCTTC
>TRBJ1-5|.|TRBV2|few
CASKVGGNSNQPQHF
TGTGCCAGCAAGGTGGGAGGGAATAGCAATCAGCCCCAGCATTTT
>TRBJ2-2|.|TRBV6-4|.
CASSGGANTGELFF
TGTGCCAGCAGTGGGGGCGCGAACACCGGGGAGCTGTTTTTT
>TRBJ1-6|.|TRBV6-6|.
CASSYSGNPLGSPLHF
TGTGCCAGCAGTTACTCGGGCAACCCTCTGGGTTCACCCCTCCACTTT
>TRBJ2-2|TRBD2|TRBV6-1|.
CATASPAGERGELFF
TGTGCCACGGCAAGCCCGGCGGGGGAGCGGGGGGAGCTGTTTTTT
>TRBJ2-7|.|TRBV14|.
CASRSGSSYEQYF
TGTGCCAGCAGATCGGGGAGCTCCTACGAGCAGTACTTC
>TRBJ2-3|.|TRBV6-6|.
CASREPSTDTQYF
TGTGCCAGCAGAGAACCAAGCACAGATACGCAGTATTTT
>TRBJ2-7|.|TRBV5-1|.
CASSLVFRAEREQYF
TGCGCCAGCAGCTTGGTATTCAGGGCCGAAAGGGAGCAGTACTTC
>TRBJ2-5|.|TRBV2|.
CASSEGLARSQYF
TGTGCCAGCAGTGAGGGGCTAGCCCGGAGCCAGTACTTC
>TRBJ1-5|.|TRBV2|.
CASSEIRQGGNQPQHF
TGTGCCAGCAGTGAAATAAGGCAGGGTGGAAATCAGCCCCAGCATTTT
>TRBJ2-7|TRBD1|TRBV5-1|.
CASSLGQGGYEQYF
TGCGCCAGCAGCCTTGGACAGGGGGGGTACGAGCAGTACTTC
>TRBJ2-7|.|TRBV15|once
CATSRARIPSYEQYF
TGTGCCACCAGCAGGGCCCGAATACCTAGCTACGAGCAGTACTTC
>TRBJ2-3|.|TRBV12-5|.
CASGKIGRLVQSTDTQYF
TGTGCTAGTGGAAAAATAGGGAGGCTAGTCCAGAGCACAGATACGCAGTATTTT
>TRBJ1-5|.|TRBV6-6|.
CASRNRVGANQPQHF
TGTGCCAGCAGAAACAGGGTAGGGGCCAATCAGCCCCAGCATTTT
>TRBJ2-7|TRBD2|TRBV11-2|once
CASSRLGKISGGFEQYF
TGTGCCAGCAGCCGTCTTGGGAAGATTAGCGGGGGATTCGAGCAGTACTTC
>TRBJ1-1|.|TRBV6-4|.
CASSVFINTEAFF
TGTGCCAGCAGTGTGTTTATAAACACTGAAGCTTTCTTT
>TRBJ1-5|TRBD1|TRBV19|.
CASSSTGGNQPQHF
TGTGCCAGTAGTTCCACAGGGGGGAATCAGCCCCAGCATTTT
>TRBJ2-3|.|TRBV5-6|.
CASSLGGHTDTQYF
TGTGCCAGCAGCTTGGGGGGTCACACAGATACGCAGTATTTT
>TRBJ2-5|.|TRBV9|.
CASSDRVSGEETQYF
TGTGCCAGCAGCGATCGGGTCTCTGGAGAAGAGACCCAGTACTTC
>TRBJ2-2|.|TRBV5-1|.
CASSLATGRGTNTGELFF
TGCGCCAGCAGCTTGGCGACAGGACGAGGAACGAACACCGGGGAGCTGTTTTTT
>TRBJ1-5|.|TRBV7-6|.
CASSLRQGRGQPQHF
TGTGCCAGCAGCTTACGTCAGGGGAGGGGACAGCCCCAGCATTTT